This is a list of T cell receptor beta chains from one sample in a study of cytomegalovirus exposure and HLA in healthy donors. Clones were read by immunoSEQ multiplex PCR, and TCRdb kept only the in-frame ones, dropping some. In the table there are about 100,000 clones, about three quarters of which are singletons. Sequencing was carried out using PBMCs. These receptors all stem from a man aged 25-40 years in good health and CMV-seronegative. The CDR3 runs from the conserved cysteine through the conserved F or W. The order of the fields is V gene, clone size, J gene, D gene, CDR3 DNA, CDR3 protein. The D gene is left open where the match is weak. Not every row has a clone size; where given, it reads once, few, many or a size class.

v_gene: TRBV30
abundance: -
j_gene: TRBJ1-6
d_gene: -
CDR3nt: TGTGCCTCCCGAGGGACTGTCGATAATTCACCCCTCCACTTT
CDR3aa: CASRGTVDNSPLHF

v_gene: TRBV6-1
abundance: -
j_gene: TRBJ2-5
d_gene: TRBD1
CDR3nt: TGTGCCAGCAGGGCTTCCGGACAGGCCGGTGGGACCCAGTACTTC
CDR3aa: CASRASGQAGGTQYF

v_gene: TRBV9
abundance: -
j_gene: TRBJ2-1
d_gene: -
CDR3nt: TGTGCCAGCAGCGGCAGGGAAAGTGAGCAGTTCTTC
CDR3aa: CASSGRESEQFF

v_gene: TRBV27
abundance: -
j_gene: TRBJ1-1
d_gene: TRBD1
CDR3nt: TGTGCCAGCAGTTTATCGACAGGGTTGAACACTGAAGCTTTCTTT
CDR3aa: CASSLSTGLNTEAFF

v_gene: TRBV5-1
abundance: -
j_gene: TRBJ2-2
d_gene: -
CDR3nt: TGCGCCAGCAATCCCCAGGGCGGTGTAGACACCGGGGAGCTGTTTTTT
CDR3aa: CASNPQGGVDTGELFF

v_gene: TRBV15
abundance: -
j_gene: TRBJ2-2
d_gene: -
CDR3nt: TGTGCCACCAGTAAACGGTCCGGGGAGCTGTTTTTT
CDR3aa: CATSKRSGELFF

v_gene: TRBV5-1
abundance: -
j_gene: TRBJ2-7
d_gene: -
CDR3nt: TGCGCCAGCAGCTTGCAGGGGAGATACGAGCAGTACTTC
CDR3aa: CASSLQGRYEQYF

v_gene: TRBV19
abundance: -
j_gene: TRBJ1-5
d_gene: TRBD1
CDR3nt: TGTGCCAGTAGTACCGGGACAGCTAGCAATCAGCCCCAGCATTTT
CDR3aa: CASSTGTASNQPQHF

v_gene: TRBV7-2
abundance: -
j_gene: TRBJ2-3
d_gene: -
CDR3nt: TGTGCCAGCAGCTTCCTCACAGATACGCAGTATTTT
CDR3aa: CASSFLTDTQYF

v_gene: TRBV5-1
abundance: -
j_gene: TRBJ1-5
d_gene: -
CDR3nt: TGCGCCAGCAGCTTTGGCCCCTCGGGGGACAATCAGCCCCAGCATTTT
CDR3aa: CASSFGPSGDNQPQHF

v_gene: TRBV15
abundance: -
j_gene: TRBJ2-7
d_gene: TRBD2
CDR3nt: TGTGCCACCAGCAGAGTTAGCGGGGGTTTCTACGAGCAGTACTTC
CDR3aa: CATSRVSGGFYEQYF

v_gene: TRBV9
abundance: -
j_gene: TRBJ2-1
d_gene: -
CDR3nt: TGTGCCAGCAGCGGTTCCCGGGACTCAAGGATCCACAATGAGCAGTTCTTC
CDR3aa: CASSGSRDSRIHNEQFF

v_gene: TRBV5-1
abundance: -
j_gene: TRBJ2-7
d_gene: TRBD1
CDR3nt: TGCGCCAGCAGCTTGGACACAGGGGGACCAAGCTCCTACGAGCAGTACTTC
CDR3aa: CASSLDTGGPSSYEQYF

v_gene: TRBV2
abundance: -
j_gene: TRBJ2-5
d_gene: -
CDR3nt: TGTGCCAGCAGTGGACAGCTCCGCAAAGAGACCCAGTACTTC
CDR3aa: CASSGQLRKETQYF

v_gene: TRBV6-6
abundance: -
j_gene: TRBJ1-2
d_gene: TRBD1
CDR3nt: TGTGCCAGCAGTTACACCAGGGGGGACGGCTACACCTTC
CDR3aa: CASSYTRGDGYTF

v_gene: TRBV7-9
abundance: -
j_gene: TRBJ2-6
d_gene: -
CDR3nt: TGTGCCAGCAGCTTCCTCCCTTCTACCTCTGGGGCCAACGTCCTGACTTTC
CDR3aa: CASSFLPSTSGANVLTF

v_gene: TRBV2
abundance: -
j_gene: TRBJ2-1
d_gene: TRBD2
CDR3nt: TGTGCCAGCAGTGTGCTAGCGGGAGCGGGGGAGCAGTTCTTC
CDR3aa: CASSVLAGAGEQFF

v_gene: TRBV9
abundance: -
j_gene: TRBJ2-2
d_gene: TRBD2
CDR3nt: TGTGCCAGCAGAAGCGGGAGCGGGGCCGGGGAGCTGTTTTTT
CDR3aa: CASRSGSGAGELFF

v_gene: TRBV6-5
abundance: -
j_gene: TRBJ1-4
d_gene: -
CDR3nt: TGTGCCAGCAGTTACGGGCAGAATTGGGAAAAACTGTTTTTT
CDR3aa: CASSYGQNWEKLFF

v_gene: TRBV10-3
abundance: few
j_gene: TRBJ1-2
d_gene: -
CDR3nt: TGTGCCATCAGTGAGTCCCGGGACACTGGACTGGGCTACACCTTC
CDR3aa: CAISESRDTGLGYTF

v_gene: TRBV7-2
abundance: -
j_gene: TRBJ1-5
d_gene: -
CDR3nt: TGTGCCAGCAGCTTACGTCGAGAACAGCCCCAGCATTTT
CDR3aa: CASSLRREQPQHF

v_gene: TRBV5-6
abundance: once
j_gene: TRBJ1-6
d_gene: -
CDR3nt: TGTGCCAGCAGCTTGGGGTCCGGGATGGGTAATTCACCCCTCCACTTT
CDR3aa: CASSLGSGMGNSPLHF

v_gene: TRBV5-1
abundance: -
j_gene: TRBJ2-5
d_gene: -
CDR3nt: TGCGCCAGCAGCTTTCCTTCCCAAGAGACCCAGTACTTC
CDR3aa: CASSFPSQETQYF

v_gene: TRBV5-1
abundance: few
j_gene: TRBJ2-2
d_gene: -
CDR3nt: TGCGCCAGCAGCTTGGGACAGCAAGCCACCGGGGAGCTGTTTTTT
CDR3aa: CASSLGQQATGELFF

v_gene: TRBV28
abundance: -
j_gene: TRBJ2-1
d_gene: -
CDR3nt: TGTGCCAGCAGTTTCGGAGGGAGAGTCTACAATGAGCAGTTCTTC
CDR3aa: CASSFGGRVYNEQFF

v_gene: TRBV28
abundance: -
j_gene: TRBJ1-2
d_gene: -
CDR3nt: TGTGCCAGCAAGGTCCCCGCGGGGGGCTACACCTTC
CDR3aa: CASKVPAGGYTF

v_gene: TRBV19
abundance: -
j_gene: TRBJ1-1
d_gene: -
CDR3nt: TGTGCCAGTACCACGGGGGGCACTGAAGCTTTCTTT
CDR3aa: CASTTGGTEAFF

v_gene: TRBV6-6
abundance: once
j_gene: TRBJ2-1
d_gene: TRBD2
CDR3nt: TGTGCCAGCAGTTCTAGGACTAGCGGGAGCAATGAGCAGTTCTTC
CDR3aa: CASSSRTSGSNEQFF

v_gene: TRBV11-2
abundance: -
j_gene: TRBJ2-5
d_gene: TRBD1
CDR3nt: TGTGCCAGCAGCGACAGGGGATATCAAGAGACCCAGTACTTC
CDR3aa: CASSDRGYQETQYF

v_gene: TRBV9
abundance: -
j_gene: TRBJ2-1
d_gene: -
CDR3nt: TGTGCCAGCAGCGTAGTGGGGGGGCTCGGTGAGCAGTTCTTC
CDR3aa: CASSVVGGLGEQFF

v_gene: TRBV28
abundance: few
j_gene: TRBJ1-3
d_gene: -
CDR3nt: TGTGCCAGCAGCTCGGACACTTACTCTGGAAACACCATATATTTT
CDR3aa: CASSSDTYSGNTIYF

v_gene: TRBV6-5
abundance: -
j_gene: TRBJ2-6
d_gene: -
CDR3nt: TGTGCCAGCAGCCGAAGCCCGGGTGGGGCCAACGTCCTGACTTTC
CDR3aa: CASSRSPGGANVLTF

v_gene: TRBV7-8
abundance: -
j_gene: TRBJ2-3
d_gene: -
CDR3nt: TGTGCCAGCAGCTTAGTGTATCCGGGAGATACGCAGTATTTT
CDR3aa: CASSLVYPGDTQYF

v_gene: TRBV2
abundance: once
j_gene: TRBJ1-4
d_gene: -
CDR3nt: TGTGCCAGCATCCGGCGGGGGGGAGCAACTAATGAAAAACTGTTTTTT
CDR3aa: CASIRRGGATNEKLFF

v_gene: TRBV27
abundance: -
j_gene: TRBJ1-4
d_gene: TRBD1
CDR3nt: TGTGCCAGCAGTCCACAGACAGGGGATGAAAAACTGTTTTTT
CDR3aa: CASSPQTGDEKLFF

v_gene: TRBV5-1
abundance: -
j_gene: TRBJ2-5
d_gene: -
CDR3nt: TGCGCCAGCAGACCGGTTGTCACCGAAGAGACCCAGTACTTC
CDR3aa: CASRPVVTEETQYF

v_gene: TRBV10-3
abundance: -
j_gene: TRBJ2-7
d_gene: TRBD1
CDR3nt: TGTGCCATCACCAAGGACAGGGGGCGGAACGAGCAGTACTTC
CDR3aa: CAITKDRGRNEQYF

v_gene: TRBV4-1
abundance: -
j_gene: TRBJ1-1
d_gene: -
CDR3nt: TGCGCCAGCAGCCATGACAGGAACACTGAAGCTTTCTTT
CDR3aa: CASSHDRNTEAFF

v_gene: TRBV10-3
abundance: -
j_gene: TRBJ2-6
d_gene: -
CDR3nt: TGTGCCATCAGTGAGTCACAGGGCTCTGGGGCCAACGTCCTGACTTTC
CDR3aa: CAISESQGSGANVLTF

v_gene: TRBV5-6
abundance: -
j_gene: TRBJ1-5
d_gene: -
CDR3nt: TGTGCCAGCAGCGGTAGGACAGCAGATCAGCCCCAGCATTTT
CDR3aa: CASSGRTADQPQHF

v_gene: TRBV5-1
abundance: -
j_gene: TRBJ2-5
d_gene: TRBD2
CDR3nt: TGCGCCAGCAGCACTGGGACTAGCCAAGAGACCCAGTACTTC
CDR3aa: CASSTGTSQETQYF